The rows below give T cell receptor beta chains drawn from one sample of a study of regulatory T cells in long-lasting Graves disease. A single record per CDR3 protein comes from TCRdb applying MiXCR to the multiplex PCR reads. The repertoire includes 650,000 to 700,000 distinct CDR3 sequences, around 30% of them detected once, and around 40% sits in the top ten. Sequencing used peripheral blood mononuclear cells (PBMCs), obtained when the disease was refractory, from a patient treated with antithyroid drugs. The origin of the receptors is a female donor with Graves disease. The CDR3 runs from the conserved cysteine through the conserved F or W. Size tells how often a clone was seen (once, few, many) or the class of an expanded clone, and some rows leave it out.

NA,13,TRBV28,TRBJ1-5,CAVRSGGAQPQHF
few,16,TRBV6-2/TRBV6-3,TRBJ1-6,CASSYSFVSENSPLHF
few,13,TRBV6-2/TRBV6-3,TRBJ2-7,CASSYGRMYEQYF
NA,13,TRBV4-1,TRBJ2-7,CASSQIKAGEQYF
few,15,TRBV4-1,TRBJ1-2,CASSETEGTNYGYTF
NA,12,TRBV19,TRBJ1-2,CATADRGHGYTF
few,15,TRBV10-3,TRBJ2-2,CAITPGLGNTGELFF
NA,14,TRBV3-1,TRBJ1-5,CASSQDFRAGPQHF
NA,17,TRBV5-6,TRBJ1-6,CASSLAALTARPSPLHF
NA,16,TRBV11-2,TRBJ2-2,CASSSGQGVGTGELFF
NA,12,TRBV30,TRBJ1-1,CAWSPERTEAFF
NA,14,TRBV20-1,TRBJ2-1,CSAVTSGRANEQFF
few,15,TRBV6-1,TRBJ2-7,CASSGQGGFIYEQYF
few,17,TRBV20-1,TRBJ1-4,CSARKAGTAYRNEKLFF
few,19,TRBV2,TRBJ1-5,CASSEFPNRGLFSYQPQHF
NA,14,TRBV29-1,TRBJ2-7,CSVDSGQGAYEQYF
NA,15,TRBV20-1,TRBJ2-5,CSARALAGTQETQYF
few,16,TRBV6-1,TRBJ2-2,CASRFTGGSGTGELFF
NA,14,TRBV6-1,TRBJ1-1,CASSMGGGGTEAFF
few,16,TRBV7-9,TRBJ1-1,CASSLTGGPFNTEAFF
many,15,TRBV6-1,TRBJ1-2,CASRKSGTASYGYTF
NA,14,TRBV7-9,TRBJ1-5,CASSFEPGDQPQHF
NA,14,TRBV10-3,TRBJ1-2,CAISAVTGNYGYTF
NA,15,TRBV20-1,TRBJ2-4,CSAHQTSGSKNIQYF
few,14,TRBV24-1,TRBJ1-5,CATSDLSGNQPQHF
NA,16,TRBV18,TRBJ2-5,CASSPSGGTYQETQYF
NA,17,TRBV11-2,TRBJ2-7,CASSPKGVGYGGYEQHF
NA,13,TRBV19,TRBJ1-1,CASRRKENTEAFF
NA,14,TRBV9,TRBJ1-2,CASSVGVSLYGYTF
NA,13,TRBV18,TRBJ2-5,CASSPRTEETQYF
NA,15,TRBV7-9,TRBJ1-4,CASSLLGDVNEKLFF
NA,15,TRBV19,TRBJ1-1,CASSIEQGGDTEAFF
NA,19,TRBV3-1,TRBJ2-2,CASSHRLAGVASNTGELFF
NA,15,TRBV11-2,TRBJ1-1,CASSFRQTRATEAFF
few,13,TRBV7-9,TRBJ1-5,CASSLTEYQPQHF
few,15,TRBV9,TRBJ2-5,CASSDGTGDWETQYF
many,14,TRBV18,TRBJ1-4,CASSPRGTNEKLFF
NA,16,TRBV7-9,TRBJ1-1,CASSLSGARMNTEAFF
once,19,TRBV6-1,TRBJ1-6,CASRIIPARRGDRGSPLHF
NA,14,TRBV6-4,TRBJ1-1,CASSDTGKGTEAFF
few,15,TRBV30,TRBJ2-5,CAWSVPDGQQETQYF
NA,16,TRBV6-4,TRBJ2-7,CASSNTGTLTAYEQYF
NA,13,TRBV12-3/TRBV12-4,TRBJ1-2,CASSPRLDYGYTF
NA,13,TRBV11-2,TRBJ2-7,CAEAWGLGHEQYF
many,15,TRBV11-2,TRBJ2-7,CASRVWGRGGYEQYF
many,14,TRBV12-3/TRBV12-4,TRBJ1-6,CASSSGQGRSPLHF
few,13,TRBV19,TRBJ1-1,CASSNLPGIEAFF
NA,14,TRBV20-1,TRBJ1-6,CSARGTAWNSPLHF
few,15,TRBV10-3,TRBJ1-5,CAISEGLSGNQPQHF
many,12,TRBV6-2/TRBV6-3,TRBJ1-1,CASRTVNTEAFF
few,13,TRBV27,TRBJ1-1,CASSPSRPTEAFF
NA,13,TRBV9,TRBJ2-5,CASSVALAETQYF
few,14,TRBV5-1,TRBJ2-5,CASSLMTGQETQYF
many,17,TRBV6-1,TRBJ2-6,CASSPTGTHSGANVLTF
NA,13,TRBV20-1,TRBJ1-2,CSVPRGPNYGYTF